This TCR beta chain was observed in a study of tumor-infiltrating lymphocytes in primary liver carcinoma. Co-extraction yielded RNA and DNA from roughly 21-30 mg of unsorted bulk tissue. Making TCR beta cDNA involved approximately 520 ng total RNA and a constant-region primer. Libraries of TCR beta came from three nested multiplex PCR rounds with slightly modified ARM-PCR. Running roughly 10 cycles apiece, the first two PCR rounds relied on TRBV1-TRBV30 forward primers together with a C-beta reverse primer. TCRdb called the multiplex PCR reads again in MiXCR, with one record for every CDR3 protein. This sample yields about 35,000 distinct CDR3 sequences, of which nearly 75% are seen a single time; roughly 15% belongs to the top ten. Unmatched junction bases numbered 6, after V lost 0 bases and J lost 10 bases. From germline, CDR1 is SGHDT and CDR2 YYEEEE. This CDR3 has 15 residues.

V usage is TRBV5-6 and J usage is TRBJ2-2; 10 bases line up with TRBD2. This TCR derives from a man aged 35 to 55 with primary liver carcinoma and hepatitis B virus infection. The sequenced material came from liver tumor tissue from sampling region 4. As for subset: tumor region T4, right-lateral pole. CDR3 sequence reads: CASSLGLAGTLELFF. CDR3 coding DNA: TGTGCCAGCAGCTTGGGACTAGCGGGCACCCTGGAGCTGTTTTTT.